One T cell receptor beta chain is described in this entry. Its antigen is undetermined. The germline V and J ends were trimmed by 5 bases and 8 bases, with 15 bases remaining between them. Germline V lookup: CDR1 MDHEN, CDR2 SYDVKM. This CDR3 has 13 amino acids. Sequencing was performed with immunoSEQ multiplex PCR; in TCRdb, only in-frame clones are kept and a portion is missing. The sample lists 150,000 or so clones, less than 90% occurring once. This sample is drawn from a study of radiation and T cells in renal cell carcinoma. The wider study: Nephrectomy followed 15 Gy stereotactic body radiation by 4 weeks.

General study findings and limits: From baseline, blood top tumor clonotypes peaked at 2 weeks post-radiation. Pretreatment tumor biopsies were lacking, so baseline clonotypes are unknown.

As to time point: baseline pretreatment blood. The treatment was: 15 Gy SBRT to primary tumor, nephrectomy 4 weeks later. The patient's renal cell carcinoma had clear cell pathology. The sequence derives from a woman aged 70-85 years with renal cell carcinoma. V and J are TRBV28 and TRBJ1-1, with no clear D. Sequences were derived from blood, sampled from a patient whose treatment included radiotherapy and nephrectomy. In nucleotides, the CDR3 is TGTGCCAGCAGTCTACCGGATGTACCCGAAGCTTTCTTT. Its protein product is CASSLPDVPEAFF.